Presented here are 3 T cell receptor beta chains from one specimen sequenced in a study of identical twins. TCRdb re-called the 5' RACE reads through MiXCR, storing one row per CDR3 protein. The sample carries about 1.7 million distinct CDR3 sequences, around 33% recorded once. Sequenced sample: cord blood. All receptors come from a newborn girl in good health.

The rearrangement joins TRBV20-1 to TRBJ2-1, with 14 bases fitting TRBD2. From germline, CDR1 is DFQATT and CDR2 SNEGSKA (reference sequence). CDR3 length equals 16 residues. J was trimmed by 4 bases and V by 1 base; bases with no gene match: 3. The CDR3 DNA reads TGCAGTGCTAGAGGGACTAGCGGGAGGAAGTACAATGAGCAGTTCTTC. It is translated as CSARGTSGRKYNEQFF.

This clonotype appeared once. The J gene is TRBJ1-4, the V gene TRBV2; maybe TRBD1 (6 bases). This CDR3 comprises 12 residues. The germline CDR1 and CDR2 sequences are SNHLY and FYNNEI. V lost 8 bases to trimming and J lost 8 bases, with 12 bases between them. The CDR3 loop reads CASEGGREKLFF. CDR3 bases: TGTGCCAGCGAGGGGGGGAGGGAAAAACTGTTTTTT.

Remarks on this clonotype: The junction departs from germline at one end; a sequencing error may be responsible. The chain uses TRBV6-6 and TRBJ2-7; the D gene is possibly TRBD2 (6 bases). The length of the CDR3 is 14 residues. Germline CDR1 reads MNHNY; CDR2 reads SVGAGI (reference sequence). In DNA, the CDR3 is TGTGTCAGCAGTTACAGGAGGGACTCCTACGAGCAGTACTTC. Its protein is CVSSYRRDSYEQYF.